These 2 T cell receptor beta chains were sequenced from one sample in a study of response to subunit inactivated influenza vaccine. TCRdb reprocessed the RT-PCR reads via MiXCR and lists one record per CDR3 protein. The sample contains 200,000 to 300,000 distinct CDR3 sequences, 10% to 15% of which appear only once. The source material was non-naive T cells sorted from PBMCs, sampled approximately 15 days before vaccination. These receptors originate from a man aged 50 to 60 who received an inactivated influenza vaccine.

V and J are TRBV12-3 or TRBV12-4 and TRBJ1-2; D is possibly TRBD1 (5 bases). The CDR3 consists of 13 residues. The germline V and J ends were trimmed by 5 bases and 3 bases, with 10 bases remaining between them. CDR3 protein: CASSQTAHYGYTF. The CDR3 DNA reads TGTGCCAGCAGTCAGACAGCGCACTATGGCTACACCTTC.

The chain joins TRBV15 to TRBJ1-5, with 10 bases identical to TRBD1. The V and J ends lost 0 bases and 2 bases, in that order; junction bases with no gene match: 10. The CDR3 is 19 residues long. CDR1 is LNHNV, CDR2 YYDKDF, per germline (reference sequence). DNA for the CDR3: TGTGCCACCAGCAGAGATCGTCGGGGACAGGGGTATGGCAATCAGCCCCAGCATTTT. Translation: CATSRDRRGQGYGNQPQHF.